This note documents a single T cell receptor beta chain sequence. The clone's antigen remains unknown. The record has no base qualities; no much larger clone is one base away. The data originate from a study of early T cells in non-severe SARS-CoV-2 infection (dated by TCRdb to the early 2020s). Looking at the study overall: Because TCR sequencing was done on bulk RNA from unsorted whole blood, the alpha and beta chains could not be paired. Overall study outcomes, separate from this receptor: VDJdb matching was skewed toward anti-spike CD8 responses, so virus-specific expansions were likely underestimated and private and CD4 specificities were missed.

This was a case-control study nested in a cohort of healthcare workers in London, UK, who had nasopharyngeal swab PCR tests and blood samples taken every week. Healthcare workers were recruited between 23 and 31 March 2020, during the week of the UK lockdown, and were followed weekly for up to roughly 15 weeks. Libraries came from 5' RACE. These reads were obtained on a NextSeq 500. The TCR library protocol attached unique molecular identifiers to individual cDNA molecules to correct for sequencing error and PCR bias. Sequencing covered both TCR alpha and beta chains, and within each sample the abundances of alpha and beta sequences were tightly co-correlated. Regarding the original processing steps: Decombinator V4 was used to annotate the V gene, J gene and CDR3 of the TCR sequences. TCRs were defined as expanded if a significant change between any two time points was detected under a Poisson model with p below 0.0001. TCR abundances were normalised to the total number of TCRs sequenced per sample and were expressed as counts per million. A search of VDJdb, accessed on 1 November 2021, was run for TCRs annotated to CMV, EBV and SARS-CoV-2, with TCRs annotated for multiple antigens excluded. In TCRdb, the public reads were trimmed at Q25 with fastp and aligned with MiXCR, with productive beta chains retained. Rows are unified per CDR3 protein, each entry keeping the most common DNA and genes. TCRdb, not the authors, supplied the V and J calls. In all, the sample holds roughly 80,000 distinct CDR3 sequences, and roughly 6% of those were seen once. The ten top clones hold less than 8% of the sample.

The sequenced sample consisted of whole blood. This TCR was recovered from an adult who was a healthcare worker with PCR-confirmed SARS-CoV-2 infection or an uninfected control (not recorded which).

The CDR3 here reads CASSYGLAARNEQFF. The bases read TGTGCCAGCAGTTACGGACTAGCGGCAAGGAATGAGCAGTTCTTC. This receptor chain uses TRBV6-5 and TRBJ2-1, and 10 junctional nucleotides match TRBD2. Unmatched junction bases come to 5, with V trimmed by 2 bases and J by 7 bases. The germline V gene gives CDR1 as MNHEY and CDR2 as SVGAGI. CDR3 length: 15 amino acids, cysteine to phenylalanine. Kept here is only the CDR3 DNA, which spans 45 bases and is read in frame from base 1.